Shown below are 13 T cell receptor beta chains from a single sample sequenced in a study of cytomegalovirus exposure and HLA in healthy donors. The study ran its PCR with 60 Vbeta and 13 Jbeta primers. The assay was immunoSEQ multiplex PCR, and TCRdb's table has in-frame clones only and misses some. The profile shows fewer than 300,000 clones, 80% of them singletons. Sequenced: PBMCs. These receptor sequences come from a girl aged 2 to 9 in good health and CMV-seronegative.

CDR3 loop: CASGRGAYNEQFF. CDR3 DNA sequence: TGTGCCAGCGGCCGGGGGGCTTACAATGAGCAGTTCTTC. V is TRBV6-5 and J is TRBJ2-1, with D perhaps matching TRBD2 (7 bases). Trimming pared 8 bases from V and 4 bases from J, leaving 12 bases between. Per the germline V gene, CDR1 is MNHEY and CDR2 is SVGAGI. The CDR3 extends over 13 amino acids.

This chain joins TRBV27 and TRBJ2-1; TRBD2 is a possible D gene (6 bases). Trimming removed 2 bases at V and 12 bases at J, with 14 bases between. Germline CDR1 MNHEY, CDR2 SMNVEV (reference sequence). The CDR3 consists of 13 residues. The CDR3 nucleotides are TGTGCCAGCAGTTTAACGGGAGCCACACCGCAGTTCTTC. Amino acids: CASSLTGATPQFF.

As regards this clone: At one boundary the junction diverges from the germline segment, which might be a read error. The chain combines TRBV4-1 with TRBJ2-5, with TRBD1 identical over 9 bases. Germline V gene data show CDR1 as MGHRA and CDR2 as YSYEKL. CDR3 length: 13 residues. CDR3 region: CASNQEQGATQYF. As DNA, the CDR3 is TGCGCCAGCAACCAAGAACAGGGGGCGACCCAGTACTTC.

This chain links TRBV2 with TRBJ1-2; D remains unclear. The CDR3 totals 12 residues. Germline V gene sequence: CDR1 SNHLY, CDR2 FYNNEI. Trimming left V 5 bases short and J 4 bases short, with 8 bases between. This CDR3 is CASSNRVYGYTF. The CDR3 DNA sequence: TGTGCCAGCAGTAACCGCGTCTATGGCTACACCTTC. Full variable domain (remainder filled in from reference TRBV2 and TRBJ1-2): EPEVTQTPSHQVTQMGQEVILRCVPISNHLYFYWYRQILGQKVEFLVSFYNNEISEKSEIFDDQFSVERPDGSNFTLKIRSTKLEDSAMYFCASSNRVYGYTFGSGTRLTVV.

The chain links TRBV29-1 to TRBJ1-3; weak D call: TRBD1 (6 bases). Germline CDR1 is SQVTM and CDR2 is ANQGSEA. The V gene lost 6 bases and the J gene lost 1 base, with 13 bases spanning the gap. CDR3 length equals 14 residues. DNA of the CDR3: TGCAGCGTAGCCCGGGACATTTCTGGAAACACCATATATTTT. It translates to CSVARDISGNTIYF.

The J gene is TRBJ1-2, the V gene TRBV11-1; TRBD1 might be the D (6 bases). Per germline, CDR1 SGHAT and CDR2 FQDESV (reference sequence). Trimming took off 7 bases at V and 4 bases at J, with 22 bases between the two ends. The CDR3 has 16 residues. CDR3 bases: TGTGCCAGCAACCCCGGTTTTAGGACAGACCTCTATGGCTACACCTTC. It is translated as CASNPGFRTDLYGYTF.

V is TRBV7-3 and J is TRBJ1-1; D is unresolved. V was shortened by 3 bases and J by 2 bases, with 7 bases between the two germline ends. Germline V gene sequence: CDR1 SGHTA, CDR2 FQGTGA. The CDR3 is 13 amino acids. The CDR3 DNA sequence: TGTGCCAGCAGCTTGAGGAGTAACACTGAAGCTTTCTTT. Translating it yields CASSLRSNTEAFF. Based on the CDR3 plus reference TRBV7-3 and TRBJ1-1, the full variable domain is GAGVSQTPSNKVTEKGKYVELRCDPISGHTALYWYRQSLGQGPEFLIYFQGTGAADDSGLPNDRFFAVRPEGSVSTLKIQRTERGDSAVYLCASSLRSNTEAFFGQGTRLTVV.

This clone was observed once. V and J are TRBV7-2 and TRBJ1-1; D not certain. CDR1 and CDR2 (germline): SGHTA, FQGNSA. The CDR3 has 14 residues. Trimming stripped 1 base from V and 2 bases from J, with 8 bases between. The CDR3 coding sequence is TGTGCCAGCAGCTTAGTTTCAGAAAACACTGAAGCTTTCTTT. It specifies CASSLVSENTEAFF.

For the CDR3, the DNA is TGTGCCACCCATGGACAGGGGAACTCACCCCTCCACTTT. Translated, it gives CATHGQGNSPLHF. The V and J genes are TRBV6-5 and TRBJ1-6; 9 bases map to TRBD1. J was trimmed by 10 bases and V by 10 bases; bases with no gene match: 8. The CDR3 contains 13 residues. Germline loops: CDR1 MNHEY, CDR2 SVGAGI.

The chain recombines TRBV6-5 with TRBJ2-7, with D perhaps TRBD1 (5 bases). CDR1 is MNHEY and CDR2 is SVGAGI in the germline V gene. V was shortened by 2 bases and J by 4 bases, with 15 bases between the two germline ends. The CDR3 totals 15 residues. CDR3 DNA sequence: TGTGCCAGCAGTTACGGAGACAGACCGAAATACGAGCAGTACTTC. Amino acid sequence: CASSYGDRPKYEQYF.

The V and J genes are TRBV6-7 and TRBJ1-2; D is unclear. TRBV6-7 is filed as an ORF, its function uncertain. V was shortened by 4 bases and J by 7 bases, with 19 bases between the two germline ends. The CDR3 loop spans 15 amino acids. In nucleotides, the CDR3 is TGTGCCAGCAGTTCCGCGGGAAACAGACCGGGTGGCTACACCTTC. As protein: CASSSAGNRPGGYTF.

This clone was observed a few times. CDR3 sequence reads: CASSTTPSGFAEQFF. The CDR3 bases are TGTGCCAGCAGCACCACCCCCAGCGGGTTCGCTGAGCAGTTCTTC. The chain is built from TRBV7-3 and TRBJ2-1, with TRBD2 as a possible D gene (6 bases). Germline loops: CDR1 SGHTA, CDR2 FQGTGA. There are 15 residues in the CDR3. With 5 bases removed from V and 9 bases from J, the gap between germline ends came to 20 bases.

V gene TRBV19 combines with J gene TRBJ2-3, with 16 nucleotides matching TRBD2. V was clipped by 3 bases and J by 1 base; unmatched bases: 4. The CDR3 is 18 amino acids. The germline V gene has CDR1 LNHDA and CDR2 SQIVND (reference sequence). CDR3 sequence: CASSMGLAGGLRTDTQYF. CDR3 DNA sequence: TGTGCCAGTAGTATGGGACTAGCGGGGGGGCTTCGCACAGATACGCAGTATTTT.